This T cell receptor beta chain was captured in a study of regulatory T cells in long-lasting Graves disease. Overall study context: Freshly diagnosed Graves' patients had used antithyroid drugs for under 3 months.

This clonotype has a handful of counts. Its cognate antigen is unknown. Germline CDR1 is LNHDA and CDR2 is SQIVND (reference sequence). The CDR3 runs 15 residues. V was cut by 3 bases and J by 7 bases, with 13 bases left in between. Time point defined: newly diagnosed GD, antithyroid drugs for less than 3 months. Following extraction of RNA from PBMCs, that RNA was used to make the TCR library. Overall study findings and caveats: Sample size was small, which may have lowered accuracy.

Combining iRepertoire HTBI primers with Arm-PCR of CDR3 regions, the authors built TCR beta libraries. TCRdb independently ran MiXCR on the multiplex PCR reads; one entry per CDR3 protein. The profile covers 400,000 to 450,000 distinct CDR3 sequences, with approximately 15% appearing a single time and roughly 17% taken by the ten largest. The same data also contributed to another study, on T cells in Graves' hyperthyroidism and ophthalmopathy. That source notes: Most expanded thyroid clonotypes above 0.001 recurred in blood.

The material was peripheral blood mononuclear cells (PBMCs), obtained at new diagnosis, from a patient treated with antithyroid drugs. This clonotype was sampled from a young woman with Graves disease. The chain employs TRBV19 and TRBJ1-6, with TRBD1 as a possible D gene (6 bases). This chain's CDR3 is CASSIETGLNSPLHF. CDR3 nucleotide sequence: TGTGCCAGTAGTATCGAGACAGGCCTAAATTCACCCCTCCACTTT.